This T cell receptor (beta chain) was identified in a study of cytomegalovirus exposure and HLA in healthy donors. This clone was counted at least ten times. The target antigen is unknown. Sequencing used immunoSEQ multiplex PCR; TCRdb keeps in-frame clones, though not all of them. The profile covers over 200,000 clones, with around four fifths appearing a single time and roughly 5.5% taken by the ten largest. Study conclusions and caveats: The authors enumerated some 160 TCR beta chains as linked to cytomegalovirus. A few CMV-associated chains were confirmed in vitro to be specific for CMV antigens.

The CDR3 length is 16 residues. V was cut by 2 bases and J by 0 bases, with 11 bases left in between. Germline lookup yields CDR1 GTSNPN and CDR2 SVGIG (reference sequence). The TCR sequence derives from a woman under 30 in good health and CMV-seronegative. Sequencing was carried out using PBMCs. V usage is TRBV30 and J usage is TRBJ1-6; D is unresolved. As DNA, the CDR3 is TGTGCCTGGAGTCCACTGACCGACTCCTATAATTCACCCCTCCACTTT. Translating gives CAWSPLTDSYNSPLHF.